The T cell receptor beta chain described here comes from a study of T cell repertoires in ileal Crohn's disease. Time point given: proximal margin of the surgical specimen (macroscopically non-inflamed). Germline V gene data show CDR1 as MDHEN and CDR2 as SYDVKM. Trimming took 6 bases from V and 1 from J, leaving 4 bases between them. The CDR3 loop spans 12 amino acids. As to this clone: No antigen is known for it.

Sequencing used immunoSEQ multiplex PCR; TCRdb keeps in-frame clones, though not all of them. The repertoire holds thousands of clones, with less than 80% as singletons. Points from the study as a whole: Clonal expansions were more frequent in active smokers than non-smokers at surgery. Endoscopic recurrence occurred in every patient whose clonality exceeded 26.8%.

The sequence came from an adult with Crohn's disease. The gene calls are TRBV28 and TRBJ1-5; D not resolved. Sequencing used ileal tissue. The CDR3 region has the DNA TGTGCCAGCAGACAGAGCAATCAGCCCCAGCATTTT. It is translated as CASRQSNQPQHF.